The 30 T cell receptor beta chains listed next were all sequenced from one sample in a study of cytomegalovirus exposure and HLA in healthy donors. Researchers ran the PCR with 60 Vbeta and 13 Jbeta primers. Measured with immunoSEQ multiplex PCR; TCRdb has only the in-frame clones, and not every one. The data hold just over 95,000 clones, with around four fifths observed a single time. The sample consisted of PBMCs. The receptor source for this set is a woman aged 40 to 50 in good health and CMV-seropositive.

The rearrangement links TRBV7-9 to TRBJ1-2; D gene ambiguous. The germline V gene encodes CDR1 SEHNR and CDR2 FQNEAQ (reference sequence). V lost 5 bases and J 4 bases, leaving 14 bases between the germline ends. The CDR3 covers 14 residues. The CDR3 DNA is TGTGCCAGCAGCCCCGCCCGACATATCTATGGCTACACCTTC. Its translation: CASSPARHIYGYTF.

The chain employs TRBV2 and TRBJ1-2; D is possibly TRBD1 (5 bases). Per the germline V gene, CDR1 is SNHLY and CDR2 is FYNNEI. V lost 4 bases and J lost 0, with 12 bases in between. The CDR3 covers 15 residues. CDR3 nucleotides: TGTGCCAGCAGTGGGGGGGACTTAGCTAACTATGGCTACACCTTC. Its translation is CASSGGDLANYGYTF.

The chain has TRBV30 and TRBJ2-1, with D possibly matching TRBD2 (5 bases). The V and J ends lost 0 bases and 8 bases respectively, with 5 bases between them. Germline CDR1 and CDR2: GTSNPN and SVGIG (reference sequence). The CDR3 is 11 amino acids. Here the CDR3 reads CAWSVRDEQFF. The DNA of the CDR3 is TGTGCCTGGAGTGTGAGGGATGAGCAGTTCTTC.

The chain carries TRBV9 and TRBJ2-5, with 9 bases aligning to TRBD1. The CDR3 is 15 residues long. From germline, CDR1 is SGDLS and CDR2 YYNGEE. Losses at the gene ends were 5 bases for V and 5 bases for J; bases not matched to a gene: 10. The CDR3 is CASSAAGQGIETQYF. In DNA, the CDR3 is TGTGCCAGCAGTGCTGCAGGACAGGGGATCGAGACCCAGTACTTC. The full variable domain, rest sourced from reference TRBV9 and TRBJ2-5, is DSGVTQTPKHLITATGQRVTLRCSPRSGDLSVYWYQQSLDQGLQFLIQYYNGEERAKGNILERFSAQQFPDLHSELNLSSLELGDSALYFCASSAAGQGIETQYFGPGTRLLVL.

V and J are TRBV7-2 and TRBJ1-5, with 7 positions matching TRBD1. The CDR3 runs 15 residues. Germline CDR1 SGHTA, CDR2 FQGNSA. V lost 8 bases to trimming and J lost 6 bases; unmatched junction nucleotides: 13. CDR3 loop: CASSDRQGQGQPQHF. In nucleotides, the CDR3 is TGTGCCAGCTCCGATCGACAGGGCCAGGGTCAGCCCCAGCATTTT.

This sequence joins TRBV6-5 and TRBJ2-2; no clear D. The CDR3 has 15 amino acids. Germline V CDR1 and CDR2: MNHEY, SVGAGI. V was shortened by 6 bases and J by 3 bases, with 14 bases between the two germline ends. CDR3 protein: CASRPPDTYTGELFF. The CDR3 DNA follows: TGTGCCAGCAGGCCCCCCGACACTTACACCGGGGAGCTGTTTTTT.

The chain recombines TRBV19 with TRBJ1-2; possibly TRBD1 for D (6 bases). Trimming pared 5 bases from V and 2 bases from J, leaving 15 bases between. This CDR3 is built from 15 residues. Germline V gives CDR1 LNHDA, CDR2 SQIVND (reference sequence). In nucleotides, the CDR3 is TGTGCCAGTAGTGTACACAGGGCTGGGAACTATGGCTACACCTTC. It codes for CASSVHRAGNYGYTF.

The V gene is TRBV4-1, the J gene TRBJ1-2; D uncertain. This CDR3 has 14 amino acids. Germline V gene sequence: CDR1 MGHRA, CDR2 YSYEKL. V was pared by 0 bases and J by 1 base, with 6 bases between. In nucleotides, the CDR3 is TGCGCCAGCAGCCAAGATCCCGGTAACTATGGCTACACCTTC. Protein product: CASSQDPGNYGYTF.

This clone was observed a single time. The V gene is TRBV12-5, the J gene TRBJ2-2, with TRBD2 matching over 8 bases. This CDR3 spans 15 amino acids. Germline values: CDR1 LGHNT, CDR2 FRNRAP. V dropped 7 bases and J dropped 4; count of bases not matched to a gene: 8. The chain's CDR3 is CASAPVAGLTGELFF. The CDR3 region has the DNA TGTGCTAGTGCCCCTGTAGCGGGACTCACCGGGGAGCTGTTTTTT.

The rearrangement joins TRBV6-5 to TRBJ1-1; a weak D match, TRBD1 (5 bases). Germline CDR1 reads MNHEY; CDR2 reads SVGAGI. The V and J ends lost 7 bases and 1 base respectively, with 13 bases between them. The CDR3 contains 14 residues. In DNA, the CDR3 is TGTGCCAGCATCTCCTGGGGGGGGAACACTGAAGCTTTCTTT. This translates into CASISWGGNTEAFF.

In this sample, this clone is medium-sized. The genes are TRBV6-1 and TRBJ2-7, with a weak D call TRBD1 (5 bases). V was trimmed by 4 bases and J by 3 bases, leaving 16 bases between them. CDR3 length equals 15 residues. Germline assignment: CDR1 MNHNS and CDR2 SASEGT. The CDR3 loop is CASSVSQGPNYEQYF. In DNA, the CDR3 is TGTGCCAGCAGTGTCTCTCAGGGTCCCAACTACGAGCAGTACTTC.

The rearrangement uses TRBV27 and TRBJ2-7; TRBD1 aligns across 9 bases. V was pared by 5 bases and J by 4 bases, with 9 bases of the junction left unmatched. From germline, CDR1 is MNHEY and CDR2 SMNVEV (reference sequence). The CDR3 is 15 residues long. The CDR3 loop is CASSPSPGQGYEQYF. In nucleotides, the CDR3 is TGTGCCAGCAGTCCCTCGCCGGGACAGGGTTACGAGCAGTACTTC.

The J gene is TRBJ2-3, the V gene TRBV7-9, with 12 bases that match TRBD2. Germline assignment: CDR1 SEHNR and CDR2 FQNEAQ (reference sequence). Trimming at V came to 6 bases and at J to 7 bases, leaving 5 bases not matched to a gene. This CDR3 has 14 residues. CDR3: CASRELAGGYTQYF. The DNA for the CDR3 is TGTGCCAGCAGGGAACTAGCGGGAGGATATACGCAGTATTTT.

In nucleotides, the CDR3 is TGTGCCAGTAGCCGTGTGTGGCCGGGGAGCTCCTACGAGCAGTACTTC. Translation gives CASSRVWPGSSYEQYF. The rearrangement links TRBV19 to TRBJ2-7; tentative D call: TRBD2 (5 bases). Deletions cut 6 bases from V and 0 bases from J, with 18 bases between. Germline V gene sequence: CDR1 LNHDA, CDR2 SQIVND (reference sequence). The CDR3 extends over 16 amino acids.

The V and J genes are TRBV6-1 and TRBJ1-5; D gene unclear. In germline, CDR1 is MNHNS, CDR2 SASEGT. There are 15 residues in the CDR3. V was trimmed by 1 base and J by 4 bases, leaving 11 bases between them. The CDR3 DNA reads as TGTGCCAGCAGTGAAGTCTACCTGGAGAATCAGCCCCAGCATTTT. Translated: CASSEVYLENQPQHF.

V gene TRBV10-1 combines with J gene TRBJ2-7; possibly TRBD1 for D (5 bases). The CDR3 is made up of 14 amino acids. Germline values: CDR1 WNHNN, CDR2 SYGVQD (reference sequence). The ends were cut back, 7 bases at V and 0 bases at J, with 13 bases in the middle. Written as DNA, the CDR3 is TGCGCCAGCATAAGGACACAGAGCTCCTACGAGCAGTACTTC. Protein product: CASIRTQSSYEQYF.

V usage is TRBV7-2 and J usage is TRBJ2-2; 7 bases fit TRBD2. After removal of 4 bases from V and 3 bases from J, the junction contained 5 bases not matched to a gene. From germline, CDR1 is SGHTA and CDR2 FQGNSA. This CDR3 contains 15 residues. The CDR3 region has the DNA TGTGCCAGCAGCTCCCTAGCGGAGTACACCGGGGAGCTGTTTTTT. Translating gives CASSSLAEYTGELFF.

The chain uses TRBV5-6 and TRBJ2-1; D is uncertain. This CDR3 contains 15 residues. Trimming cost V 0 bases and J 1 base, with 8 bases left between them. The germline CDR1 and CDR2 sequences are SGHDT and YYEEEE. The CDR3 bases are TGTGCCAGCAGCTTGGCCCCCCTATCCTACAATGAGCAGTTCTTC. Residues: CASSLAPLSYNEQFF.

This chain joins TRBV19 and TRBJ2-7; TRBD1 matches 7 bases. V was clipped by 6 bases and J by 5 bases; unmatched bases: 7. Germline CDR1 reads LNHDA; CDR2 reads SQIVND (reference sequence). There are 13 residues in the CDR3. CDR3 sequence (DNA): TGTGCCAGTAGAGGCAGGGGGAACAACGAGCAGTACTTC. It encodes CASRGRGNNEQYF.

The chain carries TRBV6-5 and TRBJ2-1; 8 nucleotides match TRBD1. V dropped 7 bases and J dropped 0; count of bases not matched to a gene: 5. Germline-derived CDR1 and CDR2 are MNHEY and SVGAGI. The CDR3 is 15 residues long. This CDR3 is CASTRQGSSYNEQFF. The CDR3 coding sequence is TGTGCCAGCACCAGACAGGGGAGCTCCTACAATGAGCAGTTCTTC.

The J gene is TRBJ2-7, the V gene TRBV4-1, with 7 bases fitting TRBD1. CDR1 and CDR2 (germline): MGHRA, YSYEKL. The CDR3 totals 13 residues. The J segment lost 1 base and the V segment lost 6 bases, leaving 3 bases of the junction unmatched. CDR3 in DNA: TGCGCCAGCAGGGAGACAGGGTCCTACGAGCAGTACTTC. It translates to CASRETGSYEQYF.

The chain uses TRBV4-1 and TRBJ2-7; 8 bases are shared with TRBD2. The CDR3 has 16 amino acids. In germline, CDR1 is MGHRA, CDR2 YSYEKL. V lost 0 bases and J lost 7; bases outside the gene matches: 11. CDR3 in DNA: TGCGCCAGCAGCCAAGAGCCGGGACTAGGCCAAACTGAGCAGTACTTC. Translation: CASSQEPGLGQTEQYF.

Comments on this clone: The identical CDR3 is also encoded by other nucleotide sequences in the sample. The genes are TRBV6-5 and TRBJ2-5; the match to TRBD1 covers 8 bases. Germline V gene lookup returns CDR1 MNHEY and CDR2 SVGAGI. Trimming at V came to 0 bases and at J to 5 bases, leaving 2 bases not matched to a gene. The CDR3 sequence is 14 residues long. The CDR3 here is CASSYSTGEETQYF. In nucleotides, the CDR3 is TGTGCCAGCAGTTACTCGACAGGGGAGGAGACCCAGTACTTC.

V is TRBV6-5 and J is TRBJ2-1, with D possibly TRBD2 on 5 matching bases. This CDR3 is built from 15 residues. Germline V gives CDR1 MNHEY, CDR2 SVGAGI. V lost 8 bases to trimming and J lost 0 bases, with 14 bases between them. CDR3 DNA sequence: TGTGCCAGCCAAAGTGAGAGGGACTCCTACAATGAGCAGTTCTTC. Translating gives CASQSERDSYNEQFF.

CDR3 protein: CASSQGSASGVNEQYF. The CDR3 region has the DNA TGTGCCAGCAGCCAAGGATCGGCTAGCGGGGTGAACGAGCAGTACTTC. The J gene is TRBJ2-7, the V gene TRBV4-2, with 9 bases that match TRBD2. The CDR3 totals 16 residues. Unmatched junction bases numbered 9, after V lost 1 base and J lost 5 bases. Germline-derived CDR1 and CDR2 are LGHNA and YNFKEQ.

This clone was seen only once. The chain carries TRBV10-3 and TRBJ1-1; D is uncertain. The V end lost 7 bases, the J end lost 0 bases, and 12 bases lay between the germline ends. The CDR3 has 14 residues. Germline V lookup: CDR1 ENHRY, CDR2 SYGVKD. This CDR3 reads CAIMGSGMNTEAFF. The DNA of the CDR3 is TGTGCCATCATGGGTTCGGGTATGAACACTGAAGCTTTCTTT.

In its sample, this clone was seen a few times. This chain uses TRBV5-6 with TRBJ1-1; D is unresolved. The CDR3 is 12 amino acids. Germline V lookup: CDR1 SGHDT, CDR2 YYEEEE. Trimming took off 2 bases at V and 6 bases at J, with 8 bases between the two ends. CDR3 in amino acids: CASSFLGAEAFF. The CDR3 nucleotides are TGTGCCAGCAGCTTCCTGGGCGCTGAAGCTTTCTTT.

The rearrangement links TRBV19 to TRBJ2-7; 8 bases map to TRBD1. V lost 4 bases to trimming and J lost 3 bases; unmatched junction nucleotides: 8. Germline assignment: CDR1 LNHDA and CDR2 SQIVND (reference sequence). CDR3 length: 15 residues. DNA of the CDR3: TGTGCCAGTAGTAAAGGAGGACAGGGTAACTACGAGCAGTACTTC. Translating it yields CASSKGGQGNYEQYF.

This rearrangement joins TRBV7-9 to TRBJ2-3; 10 nucleotides agree with TRBD2. This CDR3 spans 15 amino acids. Germline-derived CDR1 and CDR2 are SEHNR and FQNEAQ (reference sequence). Unmatched junction bases numbered 7, after V lost 6 bases and J lost 4 bases. CDR3 region: CASRGGGTSADTQYF. CDR3 nucleotides: TGTGCCAGCAGAGGCGGGGGGACTAGCGCAGATACGCAGTATTTT.

This chain links TRBV27 with TRBJ1-5; 8 nucleotides align to TRBD1. The CDR3 consists of 16 residues. The V segment lost 5 bases and the J segment 5 bases; nucleotides outside the gene matches: 11. Germline V gives CDR1 MNHEY, CDR2 SMNVEV (reference sequence). The CDR3 here is CASSPTGTGPYQPQHF. Here the CDR3 DNA reads TGTGCCAGCAGTCCGACCGGGACAGGACCGTATCAGCCCCAGCATTTT.